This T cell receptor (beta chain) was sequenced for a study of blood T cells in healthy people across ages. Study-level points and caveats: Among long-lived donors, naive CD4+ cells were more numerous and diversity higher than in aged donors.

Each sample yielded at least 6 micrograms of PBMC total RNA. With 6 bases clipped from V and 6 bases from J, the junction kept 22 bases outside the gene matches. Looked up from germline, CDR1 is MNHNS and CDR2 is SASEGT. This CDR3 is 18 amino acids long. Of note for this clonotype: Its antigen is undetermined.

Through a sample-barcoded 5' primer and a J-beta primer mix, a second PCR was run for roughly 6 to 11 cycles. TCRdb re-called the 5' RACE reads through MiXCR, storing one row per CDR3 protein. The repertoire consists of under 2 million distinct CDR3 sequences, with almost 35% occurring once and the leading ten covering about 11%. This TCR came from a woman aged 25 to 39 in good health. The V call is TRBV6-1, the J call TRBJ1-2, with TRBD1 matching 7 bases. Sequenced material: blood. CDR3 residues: CASSPWDLPTGKGDGYTF. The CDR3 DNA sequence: TGTGCCAGCAGCCCCTGGGATTTACCGACAGGGAAGGGCGATGGCTACACCTTC.